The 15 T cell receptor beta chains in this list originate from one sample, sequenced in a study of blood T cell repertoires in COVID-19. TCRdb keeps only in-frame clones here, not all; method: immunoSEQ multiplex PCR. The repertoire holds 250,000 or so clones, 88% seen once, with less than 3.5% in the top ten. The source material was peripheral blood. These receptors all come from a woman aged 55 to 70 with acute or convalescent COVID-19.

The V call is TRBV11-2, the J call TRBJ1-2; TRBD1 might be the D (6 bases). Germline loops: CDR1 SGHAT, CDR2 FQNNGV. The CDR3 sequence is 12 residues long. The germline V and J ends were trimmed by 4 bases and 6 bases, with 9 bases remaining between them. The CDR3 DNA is TGTGCCAGCAGCTACGGACAGAATGGCTACACCTTC. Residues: CASSYGQNGYTF.

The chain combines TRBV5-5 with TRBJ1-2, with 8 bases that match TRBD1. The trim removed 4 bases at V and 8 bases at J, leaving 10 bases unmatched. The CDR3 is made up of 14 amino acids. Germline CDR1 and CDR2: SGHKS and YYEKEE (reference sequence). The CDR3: CASSGQGGTSGYTF. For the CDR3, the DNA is TGTGCCAGCAGCGGACAGGGAGGAACTAGCGGCTACACCTTC. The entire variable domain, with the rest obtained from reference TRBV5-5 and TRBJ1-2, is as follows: DAGVTQSPTHLIKTRGQQVTLRCSPISGHKSVSWYQQVLGQGPQFIFQYYEKEERGRGNFPDRFSARQFPNYSSELNVNALLLGDSALYLCASSGQGGTSGYTFGSGTRLTVV.

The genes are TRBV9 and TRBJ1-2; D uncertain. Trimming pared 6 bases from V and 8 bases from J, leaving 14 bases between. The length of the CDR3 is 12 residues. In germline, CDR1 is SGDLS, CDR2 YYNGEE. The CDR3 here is CASNGELGGYTF. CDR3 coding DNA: TGTGCCAGCAATGGGGAACTAGGGGGCTACACCTTC.

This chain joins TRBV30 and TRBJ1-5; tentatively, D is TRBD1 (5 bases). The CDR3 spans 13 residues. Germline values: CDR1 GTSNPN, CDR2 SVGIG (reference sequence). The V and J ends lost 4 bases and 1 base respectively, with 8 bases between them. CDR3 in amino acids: CAWTQGSNQPQHF. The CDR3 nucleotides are TGTGCCTGGACGCAGGGAAGCAATCAGCCCCAGCATTTT.

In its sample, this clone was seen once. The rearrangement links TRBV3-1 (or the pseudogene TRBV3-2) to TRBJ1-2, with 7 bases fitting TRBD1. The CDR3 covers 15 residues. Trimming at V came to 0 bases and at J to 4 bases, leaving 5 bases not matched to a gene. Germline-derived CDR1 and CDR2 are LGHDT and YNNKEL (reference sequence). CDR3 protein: CASSQEDRKFYGYTF. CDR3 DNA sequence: TGTGCCAGCAGCCAAGAGGACAGGAAGTTCTATGGCTACACCTTC.

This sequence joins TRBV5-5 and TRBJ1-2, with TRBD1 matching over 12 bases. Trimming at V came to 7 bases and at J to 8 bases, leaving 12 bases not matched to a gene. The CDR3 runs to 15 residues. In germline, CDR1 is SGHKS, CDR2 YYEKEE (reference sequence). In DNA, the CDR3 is TGTGCCAGCCGTGGCGGGGGACAGGGGGCAAGGGGCTACACCTTC. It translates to CASRGGGQGARGYTF.

The DNA for the CDR3 is TGTGCCAGCAGCCCCCGGACAGGGGGCTATTCACCCCTCCACTTT. Encoded protein: CASSPRTGGYSPLHF. This sequence joins TRBV9 and TRBJ1-6; 11 bases align to TRBD1. From germline, CDR1 is SGDLS and CDR2 YYNGEE. The CDR3 covers 15 residues. Trimming at V came to 4 bases and at J to 8 bases, leaving 5 bases not matched to a gene. The full variable domain, rest sourced from reference TRBV9 and TRBJ1-6, is DSGVTQTPKHLITATGQRVTLRCSPRSGDLSVYWYQQSLDQGLQFLIQYYNGEERAKGNILERFSAQQFPDLHSELNLSSLELGDSALYFCASSPRTGGYSPLHFGNGTRLTVT.

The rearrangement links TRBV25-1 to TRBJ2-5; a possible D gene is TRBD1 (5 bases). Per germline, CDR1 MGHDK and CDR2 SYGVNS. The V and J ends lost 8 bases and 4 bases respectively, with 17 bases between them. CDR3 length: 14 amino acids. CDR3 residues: CASRQIGEGETQYF. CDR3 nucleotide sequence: TGTGCCAGCCGCCAGATAGGGGAAGGAGAGACCCAGTACTTC.

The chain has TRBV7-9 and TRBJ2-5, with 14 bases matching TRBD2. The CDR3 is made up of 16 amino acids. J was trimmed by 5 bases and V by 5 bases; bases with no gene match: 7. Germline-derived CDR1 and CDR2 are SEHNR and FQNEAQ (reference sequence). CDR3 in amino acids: CASSHTGLAGAETQYF. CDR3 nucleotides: TGTGCCAGCAGCCACACGGGACTAGCGGGAGCCGAGACCCAGTACTTC.

The DNA of the CDR3 is TGTGCCAGTAGACAGGACAGGGGCACTGAAGCTTTCTTT. Its translation is CASRQDRGTEAFF. The genes are TRBV19 and TRBJ1-1; 9 nucleotides agree with TRBD1. This CDR3 has 13 residues. Germline lookup yields CDR1 LNHDA and CDR2 SQIVND (reference sequence). V trimming: 6 bases; J trimming: 4 bases; junction bases outside the gene matches: 3.

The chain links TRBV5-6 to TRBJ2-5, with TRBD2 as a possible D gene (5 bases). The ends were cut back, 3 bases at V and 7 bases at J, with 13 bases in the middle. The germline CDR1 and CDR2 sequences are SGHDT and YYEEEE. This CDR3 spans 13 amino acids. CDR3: CASSWERSGTQYF. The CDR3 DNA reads TGTGCCAGCAGCTGGGAGCGGTCCGGGACCCAGTACTTC.

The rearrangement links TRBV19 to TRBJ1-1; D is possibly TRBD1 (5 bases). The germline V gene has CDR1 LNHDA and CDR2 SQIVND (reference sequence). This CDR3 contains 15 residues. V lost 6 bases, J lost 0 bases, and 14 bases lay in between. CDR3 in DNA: TGTGCCAGTAGAACAGGATCACTCATGAACACTGAAGCTTTCTTT. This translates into CASRTGSLMNTEAFF.

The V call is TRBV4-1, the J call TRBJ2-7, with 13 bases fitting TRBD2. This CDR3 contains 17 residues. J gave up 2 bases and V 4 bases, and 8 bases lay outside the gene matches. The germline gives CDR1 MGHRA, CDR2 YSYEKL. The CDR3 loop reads CASSLGTSGVITYEQYF. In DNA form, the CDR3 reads TGCGCCAGCAGCCTCGGGACTAGCGGGGTAATCACCTACGAGCAGTACTTC.

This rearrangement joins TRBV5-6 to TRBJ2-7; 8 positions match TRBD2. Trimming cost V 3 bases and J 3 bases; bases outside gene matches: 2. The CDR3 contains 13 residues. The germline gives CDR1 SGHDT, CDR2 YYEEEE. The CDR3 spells CASSYGTSYEQYF. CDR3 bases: TGTGCCAGCAGCTACGGGACTAGCTACGAGCAGTACTTC.

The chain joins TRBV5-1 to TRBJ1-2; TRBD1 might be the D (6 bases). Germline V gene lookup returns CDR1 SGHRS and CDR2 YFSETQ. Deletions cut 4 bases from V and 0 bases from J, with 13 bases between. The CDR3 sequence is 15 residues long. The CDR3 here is CASSTRTDSNYGYTF. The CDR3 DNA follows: TGCGCCAGCAGCACAAGGACAGATTCTAACTATGGCTACACCTTC.